This T cell receptor beta chain was recovered during a study of blood T cell repertoires in COVID-19. The wider study: Collection of acute and convalescent COVID-19 samples took place in the United States, Italy and Spain. T cells, B-cell-depleted T cells, or PBMCs supplied cDNA or gDNA.

Losses at the gene ends were 1 base for V and 8 bases for J; bases not matched to a gene: 1. The germline V gene has CDR1 LGHNA and CDR2 YSLEER. This CDR3 has 14 amino acids. In the authors' workflow: Reference gene primer amplification in the assay estimated nucleated cell counts. Libraries were prepared by immunoSEQ multiplex PCR; TCRdb keeps only in-frame clonotypes and omits some of them. For V, J and clone size, that table is used; D and trimming come from the DNA. The sample lists a few thousand clones, over 75% occurring once. In its sample, this clone was seen a few times. This chain uses TRBV4-3 with TRBJ2-1; 11 nucleotides agree with TRBD1. The receptor's source is a man in his 70s with active COVID-19. Input material: peripheral blood. The CDR3 loop is CASSQGTGGYEQFF. The DNA for the CDR3 is TGCGCCAGCAGCCAAGGGACAGGGGGCTATGAGCAGTTCTTC.